The 26 T cell receptor beta chains in this list originate from one sample, sequenced in a study of CXCR3-negative and CXCR3-positive naive CD8 T cells (dated by TCRdb to between 2017 and 2020). What the research found in general, with its limitations: Compared with CXCR3-negative naive cells, CXCR3-positive naive cells had TRB CDR3s with higher hydrophobicity (lower Kidera factor 4), lower energy, and higher strength and volume indices.

Antigens for these TCRs are unknown. For sequencing, a NextSeq 550 was employed. The Human TCR Profiling Kit (MiLaboratory) was used to prepare UMI-labeled 5' RACE TRB cDNA libraries. TCRdb reprocessed the reads, and each CDR3 protein sequence is entered once, without DNA. This sample's table lists some 130,000 distinct CDR3 sequences. Of the sample, roughly 0.59% is held by the ten largest clones. Sequencing was carried out using naive CXCR3+ CD8+ T cells from blood. Reading the label with the study, this specimen's cell subset or site is: CD45RO-CCR7+CD27+CD95- naive CD8+ T cells expressing CXCR3 (TNR3+). These receptor sequences come from a human donor in good health. Some clones in this sample may be carry-over from other donors' samples.

This chain uses TRBV20-1 with TRBJ2-7; TCRdb proposes TRBD1, but this gene call is untestable without DNA. Germline V gene sequence: CDR1 DFQATT, CDR2 SNEGSKA (reference sequence). The CDR3 is 14 amino acids. The CDR3 is CSARRTGSLVEQYF.

The J gene is TRBJ1-4, the V gene TRBV9; the D call of TRBD1 rests on TCRdb alone, since no DNA is present to check it. This CDR3 comprises 15 residues. Per the germline V gene, CDR1 is SGDLS and CDR2 is YYNGEE. The CDR3 is CASSGGQGRAEKLFF.

CDR3 region: CASSLGTPDYGYTF. This rearrangement joins TRBV5-1 to TRBJ1-2; with no DNA, the TCRdb D assignment of TRBD1 cannot be verified. The CDR3 consists of 14 residues. CDR1 is SGHRS and CDR2 is YFSETQ in the germline V gene.

The CDR3 sequence: CASSETSGGTEAFF. The chain joins TRBV25-1 to TRBJ1-1. The CDR3 contains 14 residues. Germline V gene lookup returns CDR1 MGHDK and CDR2 SYGVNS. Full variable domain (remainder filled in from reference TRBV25-1 and TRBJ1-1): EADIYQTPRYLVIGTGKKITLECSQTMGHDKMYWYQQDPGMELHLIHYSYGVNSTEKGDLSSESTVSRIRTEHFPLTLESARPSHTSQYLCASSETSGGTEAFFGQGTRLTVV.

The rearrangement uses TRBV27 and TRBJ1-1; the D gene TCRdb calls, TRBD1, cannot be checked with no DNA. Per germline, CDR1 MNHEY and CDR2 SMNVEV (reference sequence). The CDR3 length is 15 residues. This CDR3 is CASSRSGTLNTEAFF.

The V call is TRBV3-1, the J call TRBJ2-7. The CDR3 is 13 amino acids. The V gene's germline CDR1 is LGHDT and CDR2 YNNKEL (reference sequence). CDR3: CASSQGNGYEQYF.

The CDR3 sequence: CSARVRTGVDYGYTF. The chain has TRBV20-1 and TRBJ1-2; TCRdb returns TRBD1, unconfirmable since there is no DNA. The CDR3 totals 15 residues. CDR1 is DFQATT, CDR2 SNEGSKA, per germline (reference sequence).

The V call is TRBV4-1, the J call TRBJ2-7; TCRdb designates TRBD2, a call that cannot be tested without DNA. Germline V gene lookup returns CDR1 MGHRA and CDR2 YSYEKL. The CDR3 has 15 residues. The CDR3 here is CASSQVAGGNYEQYF.

This rearrangement joins TRBV6-6 to TRBJ2-7; TCRdb's D gene call, TRBD1, goes unchecked for lack of DNA. This CDR3 is 11 amino acids long. The germline gives CDR1 MNHNY, CDR2 SVGAGI (reference sequence). This CDR3 reads CASNGNYEQYF.

CDR3 protein: CSVGAGAPYEQYF. The chain carries TRBV29-1 and TRBJ2-7; TCRdb returns TRBD1, unconfirmable since there is no DNA. The CDR3 extends over 13 amino acids. The germline V gene has CDR1 SQVTM and CDR2 ANQGSEA.

The genes are TRBV15 and TRBJ1-5; TCRdb gives TRBD1 as the D gene, but with no DNA this cannot be confirmed. CDR3 length: 16 amino acids. Germline V gene sequence: CDR1 LNHNV, CDR2 YYDKDF (reference sequence). This CDR3 is CATSREGGPLGQPQHF.

The chain is built from TRBV9 and TRBJ1-1. CDR3 length: 13 residues. From germline, CDR1 is SGDLS and CDR2 YYNGEE. CDR3 region: CASSPYTNTEAFF.

This chain uses TRBV3-1 with TRBJ2-7; without DNA, the TCRdb call of TRBD2 cannot be checked. Germline V CDR1 and CDR2: LGHDT, YNNKEL (reference sequence). CDR3 length: 17 amino acids. This CDR3 reads CASSQGGLAGVSYEQYF.

The chain couples TRBV20-1 to TRBJ1-1. Germline loops: CDR1 DFQATT, CDR2 SNEGSKA (reference sequence). The CDR3 loop spans 14 amino acids. CDR3: CSARSPGTNTEAFF.

J is TRBJ1-3 and V is TRBV2; the TCRdb D gene call, TRBD1, has no DNA to confirm it. CDR1 is SNHLY and CDR2 is FYNNEI in the germline V gene. The CDR3 is made up of 13 amino acids. This CDR3 is CASGGRVGNTIYF.

V usage is TRBV29-1 and J usage is TRBJ1-5. This CDR3 is 13 amino acids long. Germline CDR1 SQVTM, CDR2 ANQGSEA. The CDR3 is CSVLTGGNQPQHF.

The V gene is TRBV28, the J gene TRBJ2-3; as DNA is missing, the TRBD2 call by TCRdb cannot be tested. CDR1 and CDR2 from the germline V gene are MDHEN and SYDVKM. The CDR3 covers 15 residues. The CDR3 sequence is CASRTARDSTDTQYF.

V usage is TRBV14 and J usage is TRBJ2-1; the D call from TCRdb, TRBD1, cannot be confirmed without DNA. The CDR3 extends over 13 amino acids. In germline, CDR1 is SGHDN, CDR2 FVKESK. The CDR3 sequence: CASSQAGTGTGFF.

The chain has TRBV28 and TRBJ2-1; lacking DNA, the TRBD2 call made by TCRdb goes unchecked. This CDR3 region has 18 residues. The V gene's germline CDR1 is MDHEN and CDR2 SYDVKM. Here the CDR3 reads CASSFRLAGEGTDNEQFF.

V gene TRBV30 combines with J gene TRBJ2-1; TCRdb selects TRBD1, and the lack of DNA leaves this call unchecked. The germline gives CDR1 GTSNPN, CDR2 SVGIG (reference sequence). CDR3 length equals 15 residues. This CDR3 reads CAWSVPGRTYNEQFF.

The chain recombines TRBV11-2 with TRBJ2-5; TCRdb's D call, TRBD2, is unchecked because there is no DNA. The CDR3 totals 15 residues. Germline V gene sequence: CDR1 SGHAT, CDR2 FQNNGV. The chain's CDR3 is CASSLAAGGGETQYF. The entire variable domain, with the rest obtained from reference TRBV11-2 and TRBJ2-5, is as follows: EAGVAQSPRYKIIEKRQSVAFWCNPISGHATLYWYQQILGQGPKLLIQFQNNGVVDDSQLPKDRFSAERLKGVDSTLKIQPAKLEDSAVYLCASSLAAGGGETQYFGPGTRLLVL.

The V call is TRBV5-6, the J call TRBJ1-1; there is no DNA to check the TCRdb D call of TRBD1. In germline, CDR1 is SGHDT, CDR2 YYEEEE. The CDR3 totals 12 residues. Here the CDR3 reads CASSPGDTEAFF.

The chain has TRBV5-1 and TRBJ2-1; TCRdb reports TRBD1, a call that lacks DNA to check it against. Germline CDR1 SGHRS, CDR2 YFSETQ. This CDR3 region has 15 residues. This CDR3 reads CASSLAGQGFTEQFF.

The chain has TRBV4-1 and TRBJ1-5; TCRdb selects TRBD1, and the lack of DNA leaves this call unchecked. Per germline, CDR1 MGHRA and CDR2 YSYEKL. The CDR3 runs to 15 residues. The chain's CDR3 is CASSRGQGGNQPQHF.

The rearrangement uses TRBV28 and TRBJ2-1; the D call of TRBD1 rests on TCRdb alone, since no DNA is present to check it. In germline, CDR1 is MDHEN, CDR2 SYDVKM. This CDR3 is built from 19 residues. The CDR3 here is CASSTRDPRIYLSYNEQFF.

V is TRBV28 and J is TRBJ2-3; as DNA is missing, the TRBD2 call by TCRdb cannot be tested. This CDR3 contains 18 residues. The germline V gene has CDR1 MDHEN and CDR2 SYDVKM. The CDR3 is CASSLYGGGTPGGDTQYF.